This passage covers 18 T cell receptor beta chains from one sample sequenced in a study of T cell repertoires in cytomegalovirus infection. A single record per CDR3 protein comes from TCRdb applying MiXCR to the reads. The sample includes about 190,000 distinct CDR3 sequences, 28% of them seen just once. Material for sequencing was PBMCs. The receptors were gathered from a human donor in good health (CMV status not recorded). Some clones in this sample may be carry-over from other donors' samples.

The gene calls are TRBV7-4 and TRBJ2-6, with unresolved D. The CDR3 is made up of 15 amino acids. V shed 4 bases and J shed 4 bases, with 11 bases lying between them. The germline gives CDR1 SGHVT, CDR2 SQSDAQ. For the CDR3, the DNA is TGTGCCAGCAGCTCCCTTCGGTTGGGGGCCAACGTCCTGACTTTC. Its translation is CASSSLRLGANVLTF.

This sequence joins TRBV15 and TRBJ1-1, with 7 nucleotides matching TRBD1. Germline loops: CDR1 LNHNV, CDR2 YYDKDF (reference sequence). The trim removed 4 bases at V and 6 bases at J, leaving 14 bases unmatched. CDR3 length: 16 amino acids. The DNA of the CDR3 is TGTGCCACCAGCAAGCCGGGACAGTCTCGTTTCGCTGAAGCTTTCTTT. Amino acid sequence: CATSKPGQSRFAEAFF.

Comments on this clonotype: A read error is possible here, since a much larger clone lies one base away. The rearrangement joins TRBV6-4 to TRBJ2-6, with D perhaps matching TRBD2 (5 bases). Germline lookup yields CDR1 MRHNA and CDR2 SNTAGT. Trimming stripped 5 bases from V and 2 bases from J, with 10 bases between. The CDR3 runs to 15 residues. CDR3 region: CASSRDGAGANVLTF. As DNA, the CDR3 is TGTGCCAGCAGTCGAGACGGGGCTGGGGCCAACGTCCTGACTTTC.

This clonotype was recorded a few times. The rearrangement joins TRBV7-6 to TRBJ2-7; D uncertain. The germline V gene encodes CDR1 SGHVS and CDR2 FNYEAQ. V was shortened by 3 bases and J by 3 bases, with 12 bases between the two germline ends. The CDR3 runs to 14 residues. CDR3 protein: CASSFSWRNYEQYF. The CDR3 nucleotides are TGTGCCAGCAGCTTTAGTTGGCGGAACTACGAGCAGTACTTC. The entire variable domain, with the rest obtained from reference TRBV7-6 and TRBJ2-7, is as follows: GAGVSQSPRYKVTKRGQDVALRCDPISGHVSLYWYRQALGQGPEFLTYFNYEAQQDKSGLPNDRFSAERPEGSISTLTIQRTEQRDSAMYRCASSFSWRNYEQYFGPGTRLTVT.

V and J are TRBV4-1 and TRBJ2-1; 9 bases align to TRBD2. V lost 7 bases to trimming and J lost 6 bases; unmatched junction nucleotides: 16. The CDR3 has 17 amino acids. The germline CDR1 and CDR2 sequences are MGHRA and YSYEKL. In DNA, the CDR3 is TGCGCCAGCATCCACCCGTTGGGCGGGGGGGCGGGCAATGAGCAGTTCTTC. Its translation is CASIHPLGGGAGNEQFF.

This chain joins TRBV20-1 and TRBJ2-2, with D maybe TRBD2 (7 bases). V was pared by 5 bases and J by 4 bases, with 17 bases between. The CDR3 runs 15 residues. Germline V gene data show CDR1 as DFQATT and CDR2 as SNEGSKA (reference sequence). CDR3 amino acids: CSAGRGARGTGELFF. The CDR3 DNA reads as TGCAGTGCTGGTCGGGGGGCGCGGGGCACCGGGGAGCTGTTTTTT.

V is TRBV18 and J is TRBJ2-6; TRBD2 might be the D (5 bases). CDR3 size: 16 residues. In germline, CDR1 is KGHSH, CDR2 LQKENI. Between the trimmed V and J ends, which lost 4 bases and 4 bases, there was a span of 14 bases. CDR3 DNA: TGTGCCAGCTCACGTGAAGGTACGGGAGGGGCCAACGTCCTGACTTTC. Amino acid sequence: CASSREGTGGANVLTF.

The chain couples TRBV12-3 or TRBV12-4 to TRBJ2-3, with unresolved D. This CDR3 comprises 16 residues. The ends were cut back, 6 bases at V and 7 bases at J, with 23 bases in the middle. The CDR3: CASSLKITENTHTQYF. The CDR3, as DNA: TGTGCCAGCAGCCTTAAAATCACGGAGAACACTCATACGCAGTATTTT.

This clonotype occurred a few times. A read error may produce the germline difference seen at one junction end. The chain employs TRBV7-6 and TRBJ2-7; D is perhaps TRBD2 (6 bases). The germline V gene has CDR1 SGHVS and CDR2 FNYEAQ. The CDR3 is 13 residues long. For the CDR3, the DNA is TGTGCTAGCAGCTTAGTCGGAGGGGACGAGCAGTACTTC. It is translated as CASSLVGGDEQYF.

The CDR3 DNA is TGCGCCAGCAGCTTGGACGACAGTAATGAAAAACTGTTTTTT. Amino acids: CASSLDDSNEKLFF. The J gene is TRBJ1-4, the V gene TRBV5-1; D is possibly TRBD1 (5 bases). Germline values: CDR1 SGHRS, CDR2 YFSETQ. The CDR3 extends over 14 amino acids. Trimming cost V 0 bases and J 4 bases, with 7 bases left between them.

As for this clonotype: The germline gene is not matched at one end of the junction; a read error may be the cause. J is TRBJ1-1 and V is TRBV5-3; no reliable D call. TRBV5-3 is an ORF, with its function uncertain. The CDR3 totals 15 residues. This CDR3 reads CASSYTLGENTEAFF. The CDR3 nucleotides read TGTGCCAGCAGCTATACATTGGGAGAGAACACTGAAGCTTTCTTT.

This clonotype was detected only a few times. The chain uses TRBV7-3 and TRBJ1-1; weak D call: TRBD1 (5 bases). Germline V gene sequence: CDR1 SGHTA, CDR2 FQGTGA. V dropped 5 bases and J dropped 2 bases, with 12 bases sitting between them. The CDR3 is 14 amino acids. Here the CDR3 DNA reads TGTGCCAGCAGCCGCTCCGGGGGAAACACTGAAGCTTTCTTT. Translated: CASSRSGGNTEAFF.

This clonotype was picked up a small number of times. The V gene is TRBV29-1, the J gene TRBJ1-1, with 7 positions matching TRBD1. CDR1 is SQVTM, CDR2 ANQGSEA, per germline. V was clipped by 3 bases and J by 3 bases; unmatched bases: 4. The CDR3 sequence is 13 residues long. The CDR3 reads CSVDRGGDTEAFF. The CDR3 bases are TGCAGCGTTGACAGGGGGGGGGACACTGAAGCTTTCTTT.

This clonotype was seen many times. The chain couples TRBV19 to TRBJ1-2; D gene ambiguous. CDR3 length: 11 amino acids. Germline CDR1 and CDR2: LNHDA and SQIVND (reference sequence). V shed 5 bases and J shed 10 bases, with 11 bases lying between them. In DNA, the CDR3 is TGTGCCAGTAGTCACACCTTTGACTACACCTTC. It codes for CASSHTFDYTF.

The chain is built from TRBV29-1 and TRBJ1-1; a weak D match, TRBD1 (5 bases). The CDR3 runs to 12 residues. V lost 7 bases, J lost 7 bases, and 16 bases lay in between. The germline V gene has CDR1 SQVTM and CDR2 ANQGSEA. CDR3 coding DNA: TGCAGCGGGGGGGGAGGGCGGGATGAAGCTTTCTTT. As protein: CSGGGGRDEAFF. Based on the CDR3 plus reference TRBV29-1 and TRBJ1-1, the full variable domain is SAVISQKPSRDICQRGTSLTIQCQVDSQVTMMFWYRQQPGQSLTLIATANQGSEATYESGFVIDKFPISRPNLTFSTLTVSNMSPEDSSIYLCSGGGGRDEAFFGQGTRLTVV.

The chain is built from TRBV12-5 and TRBJ1-1, with TRBD1 as a possible D gene (6 bases). The CDR3 has 14 amino acids. Trimming cost V 5 bases and J 4 bases, with 14 bases left between them. The germline gives CDR1 LGHNT, CDR2 FRNRAP. The CDR3 coding sequence is TGTGCTAGTGGTAGCAGGGTAGGGGGCACTGAAGCTTTCTTT. This translates into CASGSRVGGTEAFF. Full variable domain (remainder filled in from reference TRBV12-5 and TRBJ1-1): DARVTQTPRHKVTEMGQEVTMRCQPILGHNTVFWYRQTMMQGLELLAYFRNRAPLDDSGMPKDRFSAEMPDATLATLKIQPSEPRDSAVYFCASGSRVGGTEAFFGQGTRLTVV.

The gene calls are TRBV7-9 and TRBJ2-3, with D uncertain. CDR1 is SEHNR and CDR2 is FQNEAQ in the germline V gene (reference sequence). Trimming shortened V by 8 bases and J by 1 base, and 1 base separated the two germline ends. This CDR3 is 10 amino acids long. The DNA of the CDR3 is TGTGCCAGCGGCACAGATACGCAGTATTTT. Translation gives CASGTDTQYF.

This chain links TRBV5-1 with TRBJ1-1; no firm D call. Trimming removed 7 bases at V and 2 bases at J, with 6 bases between. This CDR3 region has 11 residues. In germline, CDR1 is SGHRS, CDR2 YFSETQ. The CDR3 reads CASSTNTEAFF. Written as DNA, the CDR3 is TGCGCCAGCTCGACTAACACTGAAGCTTTCTTT.